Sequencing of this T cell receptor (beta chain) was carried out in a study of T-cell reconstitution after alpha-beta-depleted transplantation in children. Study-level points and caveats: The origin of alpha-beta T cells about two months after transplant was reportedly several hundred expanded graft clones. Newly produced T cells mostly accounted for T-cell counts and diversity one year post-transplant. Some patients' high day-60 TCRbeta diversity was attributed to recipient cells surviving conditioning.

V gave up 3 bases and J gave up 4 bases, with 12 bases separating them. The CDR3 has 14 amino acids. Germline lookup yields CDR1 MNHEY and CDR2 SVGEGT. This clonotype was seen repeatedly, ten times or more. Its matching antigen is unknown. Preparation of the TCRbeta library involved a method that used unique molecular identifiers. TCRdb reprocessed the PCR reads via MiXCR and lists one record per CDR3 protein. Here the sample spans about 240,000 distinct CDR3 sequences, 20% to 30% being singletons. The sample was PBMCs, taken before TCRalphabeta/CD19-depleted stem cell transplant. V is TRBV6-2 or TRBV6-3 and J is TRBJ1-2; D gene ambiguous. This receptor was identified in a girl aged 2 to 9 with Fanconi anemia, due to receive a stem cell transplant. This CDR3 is CASSYGGDPYGYTF. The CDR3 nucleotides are TGTGCCAGCAGTTATGGAGGAGACCCCTATGGCTACACCTTC.